The entry below describes one TCR beta chain. The data were obtained in a study of Ad26.COV2.S vaccination and SARS-CoV-2 variants. In the study overall: Once, or twice with 56 days between doses, Ad26.COV2.S was given intramuscularly.

Treatment specified: roughly 19 received Ad26.COV2.S at low or high dose, single or two shots; about 5 received placebo; per-sample allocation not given. Collection of samples fell on day 63 after the first vaccine or placebo injection. The table came from immunoSEQ multiplex PCR; TCRdb's copy has only in-frame clones and leaves some out. This table has 350,000 to 500,000 clones, nearly 90% appearing once. V lost 3 bases to trimming and J lost 1 base, with 15 bases between them. This CDR3 is built from 16 residues. The V gene's germline CDR1 is SGHRS and CDR2 YFSETQ. Sequencing was performed on peripheral blood, taken in a trial of Ad26.COV2.S vaccine versus placebo. This receptor was identified in a person aged 18 to 59 who received the Ad26.COV2.S COVID-19 vaccine or a placebo. V usage is TRBV5-1 and J usage is TRBJ2-3; a possible D gene is TRBD2 (6 bases). Here the CDR3 reads CASSYEWGLRTDTQYF. The CDR3 DNA follows: TGCGCCAGCAGCTACGAGTGGGGACTCCGCACAGATACGCAGTATTTT.